This TCR beta chain derives from a study of T cells in Graves' hyperthyroidism and ophthalmopathy. On the study more broadly: It was at initial diagnosis, before any treatment, that peripheral blood was collected.

The CDR3 sequence is 14 residues long. Per germline, CDR1 MNHNS and CDR2 SASEGT. This clonotype was counted many times. A junction boundary mismatches the germline segment, possibly from a read error. Amplified TCR beta CDR3 regions came from RNA transcripts. During a first-round RT-PCR of the TCR CDR3, the HTBI primer set was used. TCRdb fed the multiplex PCR reads into MiXCR, producing one record per CDR3 protein. The table shows under 450,000 distinct CDR3 sequences, with roughly 17% occurring only once. This clonotype originated in a woman aged 25 to 45 with Graves' hyperthyroidism that later progressed to Graves' ophthalmopathy. The sequenced sample consisted of blood. The chain employs TRBV6-1 and TRBJ1-2; unclear D gene. Here the CDR3 DNA reads TGTGCCAGCAGTCACAACCTCCTGTCCTATAGCTACACCTTC. Translated, it gives CASSHNLLSYSYTF.